A single sample gave rise to the 28 T cell receptor beta chains below, sequenced in a study of lymphopenia after photon versus proton radiotherapy. Profiled with immunoSEQ multiplex PCR; TCRdb holds only in-frame clones, not every one. This sample carries approximately 65,000 clones, more than 75% of them seen once, and the ten largest clones take approximately 2.6%. The sample consisted of peripheral blood, taken from a patient treated with photon-based radiotherapy. The receptor set was obtained from a woman in her 70s with pancreatic cancer.

The chain recombines TRBV7-3 with TRBJ2-3; D not certain. Looked up from germline, CDR1 is SGHTA and CDR2 is FQGTGA. V was cut by 5 bases and J by 4 bases, with 13 bases left in between. This CDR3 contains 14 residues. The CDR3 here is CASSKTSGADTQYF. CDR3 nucleotides: TGTGCCAGCAGCAAAACGAGTGGGGCAGATACGCAGTATTTT.

The chain has TRBV10-3 and TRBJ2-2; 7 nucleotides line up with TRBD2. The CDR3 is 15 residues long. Unmatched junction bases numbered 9, after V lost 8 bases and J lost 3 bases. Germline assignment: CDR1 ENHRY and CDR2 SYGVKD. The CDR3 DNA reads TGTGCCATCCTGCAAGGCCTAGCGGACACCGGGGAGCTGTTTTTT. Protein sequence: CAILQGLADTGELFF.

Concerning this clone itself: Germline and junction disagree at one end, which may indicate a read error. This chain connects TRBV7-7 to TRBJ2-5; no reliable D call. This CDR3 has 15 amino acids. CDR1 SSHAT and CDR2 FNYEAQ come from the germline V gene (reference sequence). Here the CDR3 reads CASSLGYSHQETQYF. As DNA, the CDR3 is TGTGCTAGCAGCTTAGGGTACAGCCACCAAGAGACCCAGTACTTC. The full variable domain, rest sourced from reference TRBV7-7 and TRBJ2-5, is GAGVSQSPRYKVTKRGQDVTLRCDPISSHATLYWYQQALGQGPEFLTYFNYEAQPDKSGLPSDRFSAERPEGSISTLTIQRTEQRDSAMYRCASSLGYSHQETQYFGPGTRLLVL.

This chain connects TRBV19 to TRBJ2-5, with D perhaps TRBD2 (6 bases). The CDR3 spans 17 residues. V lost 5 bases to trimming and J lost 5 bases, with 24 bases between them. Germline-derived CDR1 and CDR2 are LNHDA and SQIVND (reference sequence). The CDR3 DNA reads TGTGCCAGTAGTTATCGGGGTGGGAGGCCGGGTGGGGAGACCCAGTACTTC. It translates to CASSYRGGRPGGETQYF.

J is TRBJ2-3 and V is TRBV20-1; 7 nucleotides line up with TRBD1. Trimming removed 5 bases from V and 6 bases from J; junction bases left unmatched: 2. CDR1 and CDR2 from the germline V gene are DFQATT and SNEGSKA (reference sequence). This CDR3 region has 11 residues. The CDR3 bases are TGCAGTGCTCGCAGGGGGGATACGCAGTATTTT. The encoded protein is CSARRGDTQYF.

This clone was found once. V gene TRBV5-1 combines with J gene TRBJ2-3, with 8 bases matching TRBD2. V shed 3 bases and J 0 bases; nucleotides not matched to a gene: 6. CDR3 length: 16 amino acids. Germline loops: CDR1 SGHRS, CDR2 YFSETQ. CDR3 loop: CASSSALAASTDTQYF. In DNA form, the CDR3 reads TGCGCCAGCAGCTCGGCACTAGCGGCCAGCACAGATACGCAGTATTTT.

The chain employs TRBV4-3 and TRBJ2-1, with 13 bases fitting TRBD2. V lost 1 base to trimming and J lost 2 bases; unmatched junction nucleotides: 2. Germline CDR1 LGHNA, CDR2 YSLEER. The CDR3 is made up of 17 amino acids. The CDR3 bases are TGCGCCAGCAGCCAAGGACTAGCGGGGGGAGCCTACAATGAGCAGTTCTTC. It yields the protein CASSQGLAGGAYNEQFF.

This sequence joins TRBV6-6 and TRBJ1-1; D perhaps matches TRBD1 (5 bases). The CDR3 runs 15 residues. Germline values: CDR1 MNHNY, CDR2 SVGAGI (reference sequence). The V and J ends lost 5 bases and 4 bases respectively, with 17 bases between them. CDR3 coding DNA: TGTGCCAGCAGTGCGGGGGGGACGGCCCGCACTGAAGCTTTCTTT. The encoded protein is CASSAGGTARTEAFF.

The V gene is TRBV28, the J gene TRBJ2-5; D not certain. The V gene lost 1 base and the J gene lost 3 bases, with 12 bases spanning the gap. CDR3 size: 15 residues. Germline CDR1 and CDR2: MDHEN and SYDVKM. CDR3 residues: CASSLYEEAKETQYF. The CDR3 DNA sequence: TGTGCCAGCAGTTTATATGAGGAAGCAAAAGAGACCCAGTACTTC.

The sample holds one count of this clone. The chain recombines TRBV7-9 with TRBJ2-7, with a tentative D call TRBD2 (5 bases). Deletions cut 5 bases from V and 1 base from J, with 9 bases between. CDR3 length: 13 residues. Germline V gives CDR1 SEHNR, CDR2 FQNEAQ (reference sequence). This CDR3 is CASSDGVSYEQYF. In nucleotides, the CDR3 is TGTGCCAGCAGCGACGGGGTTTCCTACGAGCAGTACTTC.

The chain is built from TRBV5-8 and TRBJ2-7, with D perhaps matching TRBD1 (6 bases). Germline V gene sequence: CDR1 SGHTS, CDR2 YDEGEE. Between the trimmed V and J ends, which lost 7 bases and 3 bases, there was a span of 11 bases. This CDR3 spans 12 amino acids. The chain's CDR3 is CASGQTVYEQYF. The CDR3 DNA is TGTGCCAGCGGACAGACCGTCTACGAGCAGTACTTC.

The V call is TRBV19, the J call TRBJ1-4; D is unclear. The CDR3 is made up of 14 amino acids. Germline V CDR1 and CDR2: LNHDA, SQIVND (reference sequence). With 3 bases removed from V and 7 bases from J, the gap between germline ends came to 12 bases. Here the CDR3 reads CASSIREGSEKLFF. The CDR3 coding sequence is TGTGCCAGTAGTATCCGAGAAGGTAGTGAAAAACTGTTTTTT.

The rearrangement links TRBV5-4 to TRBJ2-7; TRBD2 agrees at 13 bases. This CDR3 contains 17 residues. Germline CDR1 SGHNT, CDR2 YYREEE (reference sequence). V dropped 0 bases and J dropped 3; count of bases not matched to a gene: 6. The CDR3 DNA reads TGTGCCAGCAGCTTGGGGACTAGCGGGAGAAAGGGCTACGAGCAGTACTTC. It yields the protein CASSLGTSGRKGYEQYF.

The CDR3 DNA sequence: TGTGCCAGCAGTTTGACTAGCGGGAGGTTCGACGAGCAGTACTTC. It codes for CASSLTSGRFDEQYF. V usage is TRBV27 and J usage is TRBJ2-7; 13 positions agree with TRBD2. The ends lost 3 bases at V and 5 bases at J; junction bases unmatched: 4. CDR1 MNHEY and CDR2 SMNVEV come from the germline V gene (reference sequence). This CDR3 has 15 residues.

The chain recombines TRBV9 with TRBJ2-3; TRBD2 might be the D (6 bases). From germline, CDR1 is SGDLS and CDR2 YYNGEE. The V end lost 0 bases, the J end lost 0 bases, and 26 bases lay between the germline ends. The CDR3 runs 21 residues. The CDR3 loop reads CASSVEPFSGTRKTSTDTQYF. DNA of the CDR3: TGTGCCAGCAGCGTAGAGCCGTTTAGCGGAACGAGAAAAACTAGCACAGATACGCAGTATTTT.

The rearrangement uses TRBV7-8 and TRBJ2-2; 7 bases align to TRBD1. This CDR3 has 16 amino acids. V shed 5 bases and J 2 bases; nucleotides not matched to a gene: 8. Germline V gene lookup returns CDR1 SGHVS and CDR2 FQNEAQ. For the CDR3, the DNA is TGTGCCAGCAGCCGCCCGACAGGGTTTAACACCGGGGAGCTGTTTTTT. Its translation: CASSRPTGFNTGELFF.

The genes are TRBV6-1 and TRBJ2-3; TRBD2 matches 14 bases. The CDR3 spans 17 residues. Germline values: CDR1 MNHNS, CDR2 SASEGT. J was trimmed by 3 bases and V by 6 bases; bases with no gene match: 8. The CDR3 sequence is CASREMGLAGDTDTQYF. CDR3 nucleotide sequence: TGTGCCAGCAGGGAAATGGGACTAGCGGGAGATACAGATACGCAGTATTTT.

This clone came up once. The chain uses TRBV25-1 and TRBJ2-2; TRBD1 agrees at 9 bases. The CDR3 is made up of 15 amino acids. Germline V gene data show CDR1 as MGHDK and CDR2 as SYGVNS. V shed 2 bases and J 4 bases; nucleotides not matched to a gene: 2. CDR3 bases: TGTGCCAGCAGTGAAGACAGGGGGGGCACCGGGGAGCTGTTTTTT. Translating gives CASSEDRGGTGELFF.

The chain recombines TRBV4-1 with TRBJ2-5, with 7 nucleotides matching TRBD2. Germline V gene lookup returns CDR1 MGHRA and CDR2 YSYEKL. J lost 4 bases, V lost 2 bases, and 1 base had no gene match. The CDR3 contains 13 residues. CDR3 nucleotide sequence: TGCGCCAGCAGCCAACTAGCGGTAGAGACCCAGTACTTC. Amino acids: CASSQLAVETQYF.

V gene TRBV5-8 combines with J gene TRBJ1-1; 8 bases fit TRBD1. V shed 4 bases, J shed 0 bases, and the junction held 8 bases outside the gene matches. The CDR3 spans 16 residues. Germline lookup yields CDR1 SGHTS and CDR2 YDEGEE. The CDR3 DNA follows: TGTGCCAGCAGCCGAGGGACAGGCATCATGAACACTGAAGCTTTCTTT. As protein: CASSRGTGIMNTEAFF.

The chain has TRBV7-9 and TRBJ2-4; tentatively, D is TRBD2 (7 bases). The CDR3 contains 17 residues. Germline V gene sequence: CDR1 SEHNR, CDR2 FQNEAQ (reference sequence). V lost 5 bases, J lost 2 bases, and 19 bases lay in between. The CDR3 loop is CASSPIGGASTKNIQYF. In DNA form, the CDR3 reads TGTGCCAGCAGCCCCATTGGGGGGGCGAGTACCAAAAACATTCAGTACTTC.

This chain uses TRBV4-3 with TRBJ1-1; tentative D call: TRBD1 (5 bases). The CDR3 runs to 16 residues. V gave up 0 bases and J gave up 5 bases, with 16 bases separating them. CDR1 LGHNA and CDR2 YSLEER come from the germline V gene. Here the CDR3 reads CASSQDVAGRGTEAFF. The DNA of the CDR3 is TGCGCCAGCAGCCAAGATGTTGCGGGGCGGGGGACTGAAGCTTTCTTT.

The chain couples TRBV6-1 to TRBJ2-1; 7 positions agree with TRBD1. Trimming at V came to 2 bases and at J to 2 bases, leaving 3 bases not matched to a gene. CDR1 MNHNS and CDR2 SASEGT come from the germline V gene. The CDR3 is made up of 15 amino acids. The CDR3 region is CASSESQGAYNEQFF. CDR3 bases: TGTGCCAGCAGTGAAAGCCAGGGGGCCTACAATGAGCAGTTCTTC.

The DNA of the CDR3 is TGCAGTGCTAGATCGGTAGGGGGCTACACCTTC. It codes for CSARSVGGYTF. The chain employs TRBV20-1 and TRBJ1-2; D is unclear. V shed 2 bases and J shed 8 bases, with 9 bases lying between them. Germline V lookup: CDR1 DFQATT, CDR2 SNEGSKA (reference sequence). This CDR3 region has 11 residues.

Only one count was recorded for this clone. The chain carries TRBV29-1 and TRBJ1-5; the match to TRBD1 covers 8 bases. Germline CDR1 and CDR2: SQVTM and ANQGSEA. V was clipped by 6 bases and J by 1 base; unmatched bases: 5. The CDR3 is 14 amino acids. Written as DNA, the CDR3 is TGCAGCGTACAGGACAGGGAAAGCAATCAGCCCCAGCATTTT. It yields the protein CSVQDRESNQPQHF.

This clone was found a few times. V usage is TRBV7-9 and J usage is TRBJ2-7; unclear D gene. CDR1 and CDR2 (germline): SEHNR, FQNEAQ (reference sequence). Trimming shortened V by 3 bases and J by 7 bases, and 13 bases separated the two germline ends. The CDR3 runs 13 residues. Here the CDR3 DNA reads TGTGCCAGCAGCTTGGACCCTTTGGTGGAGCAGTACTTC. The encoded protein is CASSLDPLVEQYF.

The CDR3 protein is CASSRQGAMETQYF. As DNA, the CDR3 is TGTGCCAGCAGTAGACAGGGGGCGATGGAGACCCAGTACTTC. This rearrangement joins TRBV25-1 to TRBJ2-5; 10 positions agree with TRBD1. Trimming removed 5 bases from V and 5 bases from J; junction bases left unmatched: 5. The CDR3 has 14 amino acids. Germline CDR1 reads MGHDK; CDR2 reads SYGVNS.

This sequence joins TRBV29-1 and TRBJ1-1, with D unresolved. The V and J ends lost 4 bases and 0 bases respectively, with 12 bases between them. Germline CDR1 SQVTM, CDR2 ANQGSEA. The CDR3 loop spans 14 amino acids. CDR3 region: CSVVGRIMNTEAFF. The CDR3 nucleotides are TGCAGCGTTGTTGGGCGGATAATGAACACTGAAGCTTTCTTT.